Described below is a single T cell receptor beta chain sequence and its context. Its antigen is currently unknown. This specimen comes from a study of cytomegalovirus exposure and HLA in healthy donors. Study summary: Earlier results showed 120 million or so unique TCR beta sequences derived from roughly 180 million T cells.

Notes on the study in general: Data from an earlier analysis indicated that most TCR beta V segments were productive either about 90% or about 30% of the time. Later analysis associated a missense DCLRE1C variant with TCR beta V- and J-gene trimming. When the data were analyzed later, several of the most significant clusters appeared to be linked to common viral pathogens.

PCR used 60 Vbeta primers and 13 Jbeta primers. The protocol was immunoSEQ multiplex PCR, while the TCRdb copy is restricted to in-frame clones and leaves out a portion. The sample yields 120,000 to 150,000 clones, approximately 79% seen once. Trimming removed 4 bases from V and 5 bases from J, with 16 bases in between. Per germline, CDR1 SGHRS and CDR2 YFSETQ. This CDR3 contains 15 residues. Sample: PBMCs. This clonotype originated in a woman aged 30 to 39 in good health and CMV-seronegative. The chain uses TRBV5-1 and TRBJ1-5, with D maybe TRBD1 (5 bases). The CDR3 region has the DNA TGCGCCAGCAGCCCATCGGGGGGGGGATATCAGCCCCAGCATTTT. This codes for CASSPSGGGYQPQHF.